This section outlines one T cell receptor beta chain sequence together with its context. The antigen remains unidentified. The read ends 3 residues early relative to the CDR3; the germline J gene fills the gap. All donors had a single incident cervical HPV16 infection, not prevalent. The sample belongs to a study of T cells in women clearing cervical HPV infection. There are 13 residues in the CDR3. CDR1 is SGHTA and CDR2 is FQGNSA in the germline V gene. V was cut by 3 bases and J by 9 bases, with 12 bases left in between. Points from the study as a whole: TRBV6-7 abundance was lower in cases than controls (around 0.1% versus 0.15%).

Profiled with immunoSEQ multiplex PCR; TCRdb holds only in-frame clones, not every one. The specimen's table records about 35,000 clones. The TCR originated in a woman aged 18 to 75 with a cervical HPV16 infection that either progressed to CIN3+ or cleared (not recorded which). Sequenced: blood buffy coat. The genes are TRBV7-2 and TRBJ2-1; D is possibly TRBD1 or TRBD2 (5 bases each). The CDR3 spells CASSFSRGSEQFF. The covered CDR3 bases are TGTGCCAGCAGCTTTTCGAGGGGAAGTGAG.